This is a list of T cell receptor beta chains from one sample in a study of blood T cell repertoires in COVID-19. Produced via immunoSEQ multiplex PCR; TCRdb's table is partial and in-frame only. The repertoire holds about 90,000 clones, with roughly nine tenths as singletons. Input material: peripheral blood. These receptors originate from a man between 50 and 59 years old with COVID-19, enrolled during active disease. Both conserved end residues are part of each CDR3. The D gene is left open where the match is weak. Where a row states a size, it is once, few, many or the class of an expanded clone; other rows omit it.

j_gene	d_gene	v_gene	abundance	CDR3nt	CDR3aa
TRBJ2-5	TRBD2	TRBV20-1	-	TGCAGTGCTAGTGGGTTACTAGCGGCAGTCCAAGAGACCCAGTACTTC	CSASGLLAAVQETQYF
TRBJ1-2	-	TRBV7-3	-	TGTGCCAGCAGCCGAGAACCCGGGTATGGCTACACCTTC	CASSREPGYGYTF
TRBJ1-1	TRBD1	TRBV7-9	-	TGTGCCAGCAGGTCGGGGACAGCCATGAACACTGAAGCTTTCTTT	CASRSGTAMNTEAFF
TRBJ1-6	TRBD1	TRBV15	-	TGTGCCACCAACCCAGGGGGTTATAATTCACCCCTCCACTTT	CATNPGGYNSPLHF
TRBJ2-1	-	TRBV5-1	-	TGCGCCAGCAGCTGGACAGTATCCAACTTCAATGAGCAGTTCTTC	CASSWTVSNFNEQFF
TRBJ1-5	-	TRBV6-4	-	TGTGCCAGCAGTGTGGAGGGAGGTCAGCCCCAGCATTTT	CASSVEGGQPQHF
TRBJ2-5	-	TRBV11-3	-	TGTGCCAGCAGCGCCGGGTCACAAGAGACCCAGTACTTC	CASSAGSQETQYF
TRBJ2-5	-	TRBV7-2	-	TGTGCCAGCAGCTTAAACAGGCAAGAGACCCAGTACTTC	CASSLNRQETQYF
TRBJ2-3	-	TRBV19	once	TGTGCCAGTAGTACCAAAGGACAGAGGACAGATACGCAGTATTTT	CASSTKGQRTDTQYF
TRBJ1-5	-	TRBV5-1	-	TGCGCCAGCAGCCCCACAGGTCTCAATCAGCCCCAGCATTTT	CASSPTGLNQPQHF
TRBJ2-7	TRBD1	TRBV27	-	TGTGCCAGCACGGGACAGGGGGCCTCCGAGCAGTACTTC	CASTGQGASEQYF
TRBJ1-3	-	TRBV18	-	TGTGCCAGCTCACCACCTTCAGGGTCTGGAAACACCATATATTTT	CASSPPSGSGNTIYF
TRBJ1-6	TRBD1	TRBV27	-	TGTGCCAGCAGTTTATCCTTGGCAGGGGGAAGGTCACCCCTCCACTTT	CASSLSLAGGRSPLHF
TRBJ2-7	TRBD1	TRBV30	once	TGTGCCTGGAGTGCGGAGACAGGGGGCTACGAGCAGTACTTC	CAWSAETGGYEQYF
TRBJ2-1	-	TRBV11-2	-	TGTGCCAGCAGCCTCCCGAGGGCGGGGTCCTACAATGAGCAGTTCTTC	CASSLPRAGSYNEQFF
TRBJ2-7	TRBD1	TRBV5-1	few	TGCGCCAGCAGCTTTTGGACAGGGCACAACGAGCAGTACTTC	CASSFWTGHNEQYF
TRBJ1-1	TRBD1	TRBV6-5	-	TGTGCCAGCAGTTCCGGGACAGGGAACACTGAAGCTTTCTTT	CASSSGTGNTEAFF
TRBJ1-4	TRBD1	TRBV19	-	TGTGCCAGTAGTATAACGACAGGGACTAATGAAAAACTGTTTTTT	CASSITTGTNEKLFF